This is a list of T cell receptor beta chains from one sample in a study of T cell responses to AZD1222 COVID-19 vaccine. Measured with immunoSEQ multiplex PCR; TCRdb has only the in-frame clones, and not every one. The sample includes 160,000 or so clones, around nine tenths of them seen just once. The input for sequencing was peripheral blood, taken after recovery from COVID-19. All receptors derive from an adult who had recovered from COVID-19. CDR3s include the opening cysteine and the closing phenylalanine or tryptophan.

CDR3 protein: CASSMASYNSPLHF; V gene: TRBV19; J gene: TRBJ1-6
CDR3 protein: CASSLALYNEQFF; V gene: TRBV7-9; J gene: TRBJ2-1
CDR3 protein: CASSRGQGGDYEQYF; V gene: TRBV5-1; J gene: TRBJ2-7
CDR3 protein: CAISELVETDGGEQYF; V gene: TRBV10-3; J gene: TRBJ2-7
CDR3 protein: CASSRRGARAGGDYEQYF; V gene: TRBV28; J gene: TRBJ2-7
CDR3 protein: CASRREVKLFF; V gene: TRBV19; J gene: TRBJ1-4
CDR3 protein: CASSIGTGGLNQPQHF; V gene: TRBV19; J gene: TRBJ1-5
CDR3 protein: CASTPNPGTDTDTQYF; V gene: TRBV19; J gene: TRBJ2-3
CDR3 protein: CASSAKTGVGYTF; V gene: TRBV14; J gene: TRBJ1-2
CDR3 protein: CSASADSVSYEQYF; V gene: TRBV20-1; J gene: TRBJ2-7
CDR3 protein: CASSLVGATNEKLFF; V gene: TRBV7-9; J gene: TRBJ1-4
CDR3 protein: CASSLEGQPQHF; V gene: TRBV5-1; J gene: TRBJ1-5
CDR3 protein: CTSSQPRQGSGIDRNDTEAFF; V gene: TRBV1; J gene: TRBJ1-1
CDR3 protein: CASRPGLADTQYF; V gene: TRBV7-9; J gene: TRBJ2-3
CDR3 protein: CASSHGQGGETQYF; V gene: TRBV6-6; J gene: TRBJ2-5
CDR3 protein: CASSAGTAQETQYF; V gene: TRBV9; J gene: TRBJ2-5
CDR3 protein: CASSFMTSGVTDTQYF; V gene: TRBV5-4; J gene: TRBJ2-3
CDR3 protein: CASSRRGAYEQYF; V gene: TRBV19; J gene: TRBJ2-7
CDR3 protein: CASSVSPSGGSGSTYNEQFF; V gene: TRBV9; J gene: TRBJ2-1
CDR3 protein: CASSQERVAGTGDEKLFF; V gene: TRBV4-1; J gene: TRBJ1-4
CDR3 protein: CASSDQGNTEAFF; V gene: TRBV18; J gene: TRBJ1-1
CDR3 protein: CASSGSTSGGNTGELFF; V gene: TRBV5-5; J gene: TRBJ2-2
CDR3 protein: CASSLQRTGEETQYF; V gene: TRBV5-1; J gene: TRBJ2-5
CDR3 protein: CASRAGNTDTQYF; V gene: TRBV3-1/TRBV3-2; J gene: TRBJ2-3
CDR3 protein: CASSPTRTTTDTQYF; V gene: TRBV7-3; J gene: TRBJ2-3
CDR3 protein: CASSLWDRANTEAFF; V gene: TRBV28; J gene: TRBJ1-1
CDR3 protein: CASSLTGGRTGELFF; V gene: TRBV28; J gene: TRBJ2-2
CDR3 protein: CASSAGQGHYGYTF; V gene: TRBV19; J gene: TRBJ1-2
CDR3 protein: CASSENVGISPLHF; V gene: TRBV6-1; J gene: TRBJ1-6
CDR3 protein: CASSLGPAQHF; V gene: TRBV5-8; J gene: TRBJ1-5
CDR3 protein: CASSALDSLNTEAFF; V gene: TRBV5-1; J gene: TRBJ1-1
CDR3 protein: CASSKETQYF; V gene: TRBV21-1; J gene: TRBJ2-5
CDR3 protein: CSASPGDEDQPQHF; V gene: TRBV20-1; J gene: TRBJ1-5
CDR3 protein: CASSMGTVLGSDYGYTF; V gene: TRBV19; J gene: TRBJ1-2
CDR3 protein: CASSEARTAYMNTEAFF; V gene: TRBV6-1; J gene: TRBJ1-1
CDR3 protein: CASSVGRGGIFSEQYF; V gene: TRBV9; J gene: TRBJ2-7
CDR3 protein: CASSMAPGTGSGNEQFF; V gene: TRBV19; J gene: TRBJ2-1
CDR3 protein: CASSLSGVGSNQPQHF; V gene: TRBV5-6; J gene: TRBJ1-5
CDR3 protein: CSVEGGQGADTQYF; V gene: TRBV29-1; J gene: TRBJ2-3
CDR3 protein: CSVEDLQGRANGYTF; V gene: TRBV29-1; J gene: TRBJ1-2
CDR3 protein: CASSYPESTGNYGYTF; V gene: TRBV6-5; J gene: TRBJ1-2
CDR3 protein: CASMGARGETQYF; V gene: TRBV5-1; J gene: TRBJ2-5
CDR3 protein: CAITGGGSYNSPLHF; V gene: TRBV28; J gene: TRBJ1-6
CDR3 protein: CASSLRTGDEQYF; V gene: TRBV4-3; J gene: TRBJ2-7
CDR3 protein: CASSIVRNTEAFF; V gene: TRBV19; J gene: TRBJ1-1
CDR3 protein: CASSRGGAENSPLHF; V gene: TRBV9; J gene: TRBJ1-6
CDR3 protein: CASSARGQYYGYTF; V gene: TRBV2; J gene: TRBJ1-2
CDR3 protein: CASSLTGADYGYTF; V gene: TRBV5-6; J gene: TRBJ1-2
CDR3 protein: CASKTGGMNTEAFF; V gene: TRBV7-8; J gene: TRBJ1-1